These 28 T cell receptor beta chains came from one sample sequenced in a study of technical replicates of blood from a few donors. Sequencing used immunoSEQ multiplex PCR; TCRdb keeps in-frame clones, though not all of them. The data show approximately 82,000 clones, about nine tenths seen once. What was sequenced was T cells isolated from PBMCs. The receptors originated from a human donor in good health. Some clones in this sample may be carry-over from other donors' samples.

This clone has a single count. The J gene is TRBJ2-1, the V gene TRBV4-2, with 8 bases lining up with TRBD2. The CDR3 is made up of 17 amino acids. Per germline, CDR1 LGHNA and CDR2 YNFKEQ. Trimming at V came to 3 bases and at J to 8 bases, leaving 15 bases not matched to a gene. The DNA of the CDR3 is TGTGCCAGCAGCCAGGCCGATTTCTGGGCGGGAGGCGATGAGCAGTTCTTC. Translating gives CASSQADFWAGGDEQFF.

The CDR3 region is CASSQDRGGNYGYTF. The CDR3 DNA reads as TGCGCCAGCAGCCAAGATCGCGGGGGAAACTATGGCTACACCTTC. The chain links TRBV4-3 to TRBJ1-2, with TRBD1 as a possible D gene (5 bases). The CDR3 has 15 amino acids. In germline, CDR1 is LGHNA, CDR2 YSLEER. V was clipped by 0 bases and J by 2 bases, with 10 bases between them.

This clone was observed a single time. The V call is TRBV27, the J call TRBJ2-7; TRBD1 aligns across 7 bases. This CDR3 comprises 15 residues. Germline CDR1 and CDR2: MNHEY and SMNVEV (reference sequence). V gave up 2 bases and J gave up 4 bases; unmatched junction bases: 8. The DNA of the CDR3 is TGTGCCAGCAGTTTAAGGACAGGTCCTTCTTACGAGCAGTACTTC. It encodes CASSLRTGPSYEQYF.

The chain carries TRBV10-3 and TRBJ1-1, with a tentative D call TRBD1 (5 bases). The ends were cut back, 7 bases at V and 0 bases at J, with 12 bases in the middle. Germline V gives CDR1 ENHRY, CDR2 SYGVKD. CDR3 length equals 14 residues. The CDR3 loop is CAIKRGIMNTEAFF. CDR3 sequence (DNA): TGTGCCATCAAAAGGGGTATTATGAACACTGAAGCTTTCTTT.

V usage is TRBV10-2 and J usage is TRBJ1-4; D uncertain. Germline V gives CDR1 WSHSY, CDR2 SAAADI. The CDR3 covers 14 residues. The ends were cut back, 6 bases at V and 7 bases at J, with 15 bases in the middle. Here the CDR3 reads CASSEIPSSEKLFF. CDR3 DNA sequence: TGCGCCAGCAGCGAAATTCCTTCTAGTGAAAAACTGTTTTTT.

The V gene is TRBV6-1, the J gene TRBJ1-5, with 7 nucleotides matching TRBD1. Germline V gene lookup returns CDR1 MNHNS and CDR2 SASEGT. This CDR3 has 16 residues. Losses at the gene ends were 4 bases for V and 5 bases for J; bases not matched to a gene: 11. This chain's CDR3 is CASSVQGPWAHQPQHF. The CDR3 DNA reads TGTGCCAGCAGTGTACAGGGGCCGTGGGCTCATCAGCCCCAGCATTTT.

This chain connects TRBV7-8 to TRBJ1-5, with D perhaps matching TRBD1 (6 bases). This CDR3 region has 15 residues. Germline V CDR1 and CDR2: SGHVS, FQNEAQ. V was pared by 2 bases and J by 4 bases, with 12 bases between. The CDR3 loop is CASSLTGLGNQPQHF. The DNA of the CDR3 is TGTGCCAGCAGCTTAACAGGGTTAGGGAATCAGCCCCAGCATTTT.

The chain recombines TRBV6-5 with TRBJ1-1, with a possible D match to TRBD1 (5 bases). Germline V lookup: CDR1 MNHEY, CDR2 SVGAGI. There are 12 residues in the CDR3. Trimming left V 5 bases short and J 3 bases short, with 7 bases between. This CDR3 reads CASSQGHTEAFF. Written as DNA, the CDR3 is TGTGCCAGCAGTCAGGGCCACACTGAAGCTTTCTTT.

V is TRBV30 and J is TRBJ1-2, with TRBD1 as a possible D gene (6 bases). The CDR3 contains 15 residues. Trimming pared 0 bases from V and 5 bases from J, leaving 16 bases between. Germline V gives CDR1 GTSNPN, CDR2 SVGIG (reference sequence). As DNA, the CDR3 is TGTGCCTGGAGTGTTTACAGGGTAAAAGGGTATGGCTACACCTTC. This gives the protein CAWSVYRVKGYGYTF.

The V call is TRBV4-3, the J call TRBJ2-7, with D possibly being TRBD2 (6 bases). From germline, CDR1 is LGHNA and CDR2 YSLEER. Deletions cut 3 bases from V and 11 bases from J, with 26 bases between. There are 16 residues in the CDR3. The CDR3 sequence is CASSQTDGSGLYLKYF. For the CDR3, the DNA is TGCGCCAGCAGCCAGACAGACGGATCGGGACTTTATTTGAAGTACTTC.

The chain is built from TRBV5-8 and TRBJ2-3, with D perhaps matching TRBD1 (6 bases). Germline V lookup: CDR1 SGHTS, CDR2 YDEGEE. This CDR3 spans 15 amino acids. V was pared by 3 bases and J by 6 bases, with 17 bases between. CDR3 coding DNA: TGTGCCAGCAGCTCAGGACAGCGAACCTCTGATACGCAGTATTTT. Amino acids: CASSSGQRTSDTQYF.

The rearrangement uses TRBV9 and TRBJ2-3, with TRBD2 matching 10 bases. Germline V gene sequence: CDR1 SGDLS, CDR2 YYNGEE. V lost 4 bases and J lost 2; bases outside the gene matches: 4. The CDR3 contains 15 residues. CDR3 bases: TGTGCCAGCAGCCTCAGCGGGAGGGCCACAGATACGCAGTATTTT. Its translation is CASSLSGRATDTQYF. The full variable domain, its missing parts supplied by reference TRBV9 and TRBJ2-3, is DSGVTQTPKHLITATGQRVTLRCSPRSGDLSVYWYQQSLDQGLQFLIQYYNGEERAKGNILERFSAQQFPDLHSELNLSSLELGDSALYFCASSLSGRATDTQYFGPGTRLTVL.

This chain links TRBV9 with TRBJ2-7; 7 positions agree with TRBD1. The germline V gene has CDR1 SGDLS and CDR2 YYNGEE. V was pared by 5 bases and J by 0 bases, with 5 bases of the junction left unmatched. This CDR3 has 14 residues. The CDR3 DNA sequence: TGTGCCAGCAGTGGGGGACAGTCCTCCTACGAGCAGTACTTC. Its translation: CASSGGQSSYEQYF.

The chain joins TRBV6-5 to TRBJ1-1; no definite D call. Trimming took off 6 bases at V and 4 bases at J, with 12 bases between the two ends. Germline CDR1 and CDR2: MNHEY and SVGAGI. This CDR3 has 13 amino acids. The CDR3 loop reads CASRPNLSTEAFF. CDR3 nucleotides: TGTGCCAGCAGACCCAACCTGAGCACTGAAGCTTTCTTT.

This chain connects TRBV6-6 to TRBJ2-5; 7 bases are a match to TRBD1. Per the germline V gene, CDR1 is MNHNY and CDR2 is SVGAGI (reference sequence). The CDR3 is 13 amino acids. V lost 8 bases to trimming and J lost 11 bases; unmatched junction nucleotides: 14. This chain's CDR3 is CASSTGATPRQYF. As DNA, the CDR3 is TGTGCCAGCTCTACAGGGGCCACCCCTCGGCAGTACTTC.

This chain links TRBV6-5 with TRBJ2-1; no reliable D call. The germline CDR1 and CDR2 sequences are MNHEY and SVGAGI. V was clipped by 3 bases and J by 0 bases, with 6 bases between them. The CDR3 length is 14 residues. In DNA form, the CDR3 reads TGTGCCAGCAGTTATCGCGGCTCCTACAATGAGCAGTTCTTC. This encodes CASSYRGSYNEQFF.

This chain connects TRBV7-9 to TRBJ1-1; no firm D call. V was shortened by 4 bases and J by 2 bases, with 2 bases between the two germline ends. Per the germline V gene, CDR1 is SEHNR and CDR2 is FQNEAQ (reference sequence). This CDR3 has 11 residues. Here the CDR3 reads CASSSNTEAFF. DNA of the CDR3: TGTGCCAGCAGCTCAAACACTGAAGCTTTCTTT.

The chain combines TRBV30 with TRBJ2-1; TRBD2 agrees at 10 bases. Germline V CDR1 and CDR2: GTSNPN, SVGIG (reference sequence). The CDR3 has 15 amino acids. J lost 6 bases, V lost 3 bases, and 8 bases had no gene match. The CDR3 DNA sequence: TGTGCCTGGAGATCTACTAGCGGGATTTCCAATGAGCAGTTCTTC. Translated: CAWRSTSGISNEQFF.

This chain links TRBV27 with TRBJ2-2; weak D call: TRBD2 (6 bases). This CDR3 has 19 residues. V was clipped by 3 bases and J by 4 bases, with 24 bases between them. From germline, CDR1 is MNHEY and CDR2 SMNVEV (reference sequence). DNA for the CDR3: TGTGCCAGCAGTTTTGTTGGACTATCCCCAGGAGCCCGCACCGGGGAGCTGTTTTTT. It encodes CASSFVGLSPGARTGELFF.

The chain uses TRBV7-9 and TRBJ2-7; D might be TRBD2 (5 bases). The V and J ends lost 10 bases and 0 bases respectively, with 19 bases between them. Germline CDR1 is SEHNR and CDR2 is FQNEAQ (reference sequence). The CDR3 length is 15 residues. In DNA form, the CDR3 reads TGTGCCACTAACCCCCCCGTGGGGAGCTCCTACGAGCAGTACTTC. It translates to CATNPPVGSSYEQYF.

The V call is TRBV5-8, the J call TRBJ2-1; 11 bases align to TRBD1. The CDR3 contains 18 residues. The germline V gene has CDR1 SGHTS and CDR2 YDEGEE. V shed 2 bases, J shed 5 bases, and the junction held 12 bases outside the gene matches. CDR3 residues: CASSFRGQGAGRNNEQFF. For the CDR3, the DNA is TGTGCCAGCAGCTTCCGCGGACAGGGGGCCGGGAGAAACAATGAGCAGTTCTTC.

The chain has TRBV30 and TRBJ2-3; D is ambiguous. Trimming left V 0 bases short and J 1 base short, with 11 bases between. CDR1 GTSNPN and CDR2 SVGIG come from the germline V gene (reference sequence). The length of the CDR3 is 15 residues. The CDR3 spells CAWSVRVQGTDTQYF. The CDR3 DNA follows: TGTGCCTGGAGTGTACGGGTCCAAGGCACAGATACGCAGTATTTT. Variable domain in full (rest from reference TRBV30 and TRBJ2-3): SQTIHQWPATLVQPVGSPLSLECTVEGTSNPNLYWYRQAAGRGLQLLFYSVGIGQISSEVPQNLSASRPQDRQFILSSKKLLLSDSGFYLCAWSVRVQGTDTQYFGPGTRLTVL.

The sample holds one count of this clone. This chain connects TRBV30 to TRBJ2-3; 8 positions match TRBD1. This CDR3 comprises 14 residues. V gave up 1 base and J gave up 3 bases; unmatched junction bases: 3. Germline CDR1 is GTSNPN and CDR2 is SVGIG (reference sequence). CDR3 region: CAWSGDRSTDTQYF. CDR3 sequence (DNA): TGTGCCTGGAGTGGGGACAGGAGTACAGATACGCAGTATTTT.

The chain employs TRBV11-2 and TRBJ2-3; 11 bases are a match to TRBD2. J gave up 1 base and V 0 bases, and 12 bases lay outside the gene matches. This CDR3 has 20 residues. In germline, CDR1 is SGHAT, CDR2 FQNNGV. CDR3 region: CASSLEVAGGPKHGTDTQYF. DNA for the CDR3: TGTGCCAGCAGCTTAGAGGTAGCGGGAGGGCCTAAACACGGCACAGATACGCAGTATTTT.

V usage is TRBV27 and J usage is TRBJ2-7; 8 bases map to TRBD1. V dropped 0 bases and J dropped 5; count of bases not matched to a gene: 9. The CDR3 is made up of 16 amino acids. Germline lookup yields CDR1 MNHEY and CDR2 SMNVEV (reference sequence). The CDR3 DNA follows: TGTGCCAGCAGTTTATCGCCAGGACAGGGTACCCACGAGCAGTACTTC. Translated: CASSLSPGQGTHEQYF.

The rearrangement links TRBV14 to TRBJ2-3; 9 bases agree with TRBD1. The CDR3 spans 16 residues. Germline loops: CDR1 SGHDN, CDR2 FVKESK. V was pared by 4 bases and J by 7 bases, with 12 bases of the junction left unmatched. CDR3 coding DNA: TGTGCCAGCAGCCGGATCCGGGACAGGGTAAGGAATACGCAGTATTTT. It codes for CASSRIRDRVRNTQYF.

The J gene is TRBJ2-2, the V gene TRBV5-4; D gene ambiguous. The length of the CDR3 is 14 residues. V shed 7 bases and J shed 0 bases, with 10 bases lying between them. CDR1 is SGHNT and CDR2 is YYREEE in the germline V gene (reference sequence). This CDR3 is CASGKSANTGELFF. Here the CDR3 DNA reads TGTGCCAGCGGCAAGTCAGCGAACACCGGGGAGCTGTTTTTT.

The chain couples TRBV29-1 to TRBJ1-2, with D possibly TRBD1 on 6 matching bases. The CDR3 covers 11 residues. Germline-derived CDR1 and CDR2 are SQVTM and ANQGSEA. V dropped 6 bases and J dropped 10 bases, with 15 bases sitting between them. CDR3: CSVAQGSDYTF. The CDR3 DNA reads TGCAGCGTCGCACAGGGATCGGACTACACCTTC.